The T cell receptor beta chain under discussion was sequenced for a study of T cells after posttransplantation cyclophosphamide listed by TCRdb under 2016. With regard to the full study: Using TRB sequencing, the study followed how the T cell repertoire reconstituted after myeloablative bone marrow transplantation in which posttransplantation cyclophosphamide served as GVHD prophylaxis. Antigen receptor sequencing was done on samples from some 35 PTCy-treated patients and from approximately 15 related bone marrow donors of those patients. TRB sequencing was performed on blood from all 30 or so PTCy patients with 1-year posttransplant specimens. In 3 patients, TRB sequencing was also performed on up to roughly 3 more blood samples taken 2 to 5.2 years after transplant, and in 4 patients, pretransplant blood was also TRB-sequenced. Because TRA and TRB clonality were tightly correlated in 9 samples, subsequent TCR analyses were focused on TRB only. Public TRB sequences were queried against a database of over 3,000 sequences associated with responses to pathogens, tumor antigens, self-antigens and alloantigens. Overall study outcomes, separate from this receptor: The TRB repertoires of T cells infiltrating skin or GI tract showed only limited overlap with the TRB repertoires of T cells in blood. Donor-recipient similarity was low at 1-2 months but rose over the first year, and later blood repertoires were often dominated by donor CD8+ memory clones. Across fewer than 50 patients, TRB clonality was highly associated with recipient CMV seropositivity and CMV reactivation, and diversity in PTCy patients was similar to diversity in CNI/methotrexate controls.

The control cohort was approximately eleven patients given myeloablative marrow transplants with methotrexate plus a calcineurin inhibitor, sampled 1 year after transplant. Mononuclear cells from peripheral blood and bone marrow were separated by Ficoll-Hypaque density centrifugation and then cryopreserved. Note on this clone: Its antigen is still unknown. No base quality values were provided; no much bigger clone lies one nucleotide off.

Genomic DNA was used for TRB sequencing, which was performed with the immunoSEQ assay at survey resolution or with the hsTCRB kit. The paper's processing steps were these. Initial read processing used immunoSEQ software, and repertoire analyses used the LymphoSeq R package. Clonality was computed as 1 minus normalized Shannon entropy; Gini coefficient was also calculated for each TRB dataset. Phenotypes of unsorted samples were inferred by mapping TRB sequences from sorted subsets of the recipient or donor onto unsorted samples of the same recipient. TCRdb took this table from immuneACCESS and kept in-frame rearrangements with V and J called. Such tables lack part of the clones; where checked against another copy, unresolved V genes explain under half of the gap, and the rest is unexplained. D and trimming were read from the DNA, whereas the V and J calls and clone size are those reported in that table. In this sample the table shows over 10,000 clones, approximately 81% of which occur a single time. The ten largest make up about 4% of the sample.

This receptor was identified in a male patient younger than 45 who received an allogeneic stem cell transplant from an unrelated donor, was CMV-positive, and had acute GVHD only. Some T cells present after a transplant may be cells of the graft donor. The source material was PBMCs, sampled around 350 days after allogeneic stem cell transplant with calcineurin inhibitor and methotrexate.

The DNA sequence is TGTGCCAGCAGCCCCCTGGGGGGGGCAGGATTCGGGAATTCACCCCTCCACTTT. This is translated as CASSPLGGAGFGNSPLHF. Recombination joined TRBV9 with TRBJ1-6; TRBD1 is possibly the D segment (6 matching bases). The CDR3 measures 18 amino acids from cysteine to phenylalanine. The entry retains the CDR3 DNA only, 54 bases that are in frame from base 1. Cut back by 4 bases and 7 bases, the V and J ends lie 24 bases apart. The germline V gene sets CDR1 to SGDLS and CDR2 to YYNGEE.